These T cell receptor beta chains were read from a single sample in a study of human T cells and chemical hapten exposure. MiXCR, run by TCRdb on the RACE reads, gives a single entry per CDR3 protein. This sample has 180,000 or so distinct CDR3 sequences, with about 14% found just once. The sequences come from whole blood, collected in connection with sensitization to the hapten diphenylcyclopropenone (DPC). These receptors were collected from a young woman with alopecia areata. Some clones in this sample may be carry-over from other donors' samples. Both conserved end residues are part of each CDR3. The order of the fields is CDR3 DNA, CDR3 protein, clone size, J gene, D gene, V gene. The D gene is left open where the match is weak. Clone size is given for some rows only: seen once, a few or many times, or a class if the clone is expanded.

cdr3_nt: TGTGCCAGCAGGTCAACAGGGGGCCGTGAAAAACTGTTTTTT
cdr3_aa: CASRSTGGREKLFF
clone_size: few
j_call: TRBJ1-4
d_call: TRBD1
v_call: TRBV12-3/TRBV12-4

cdr3_nt: TGTGCCAGCAGCGTAGGAGGGGCGGGCGAGCAGTACTTC
cdr3_aa: CASSVGGAGEQYF
clone_size: NA
j_call: TRBJ2-7
d_call: NA
v_call: TRBV9

cdr3_nt: TGTGCCAGCAGTTTCCAACCCTCTCTTAGGTCTCGCACAGATACGCAGTATTTT
cdr3_aa: CASSFQPSLRSRTDTQYF
clone_size: NA
j_call: TRBJ2-3
d_call: NA
v_call: TRBV28

cdr3_nt: TGTGCCAGCTCACCCCCCGCGCAGTCAGATACGCAGTATTTT
cdr3_aa: CASSPPAQSDTQYF
clone_size: many
j_call: TRBJ2-3
d_call: NA
v_call: TRBV18

cdr3_nt: TGCGCCAGCAGCTCCCTAGCTTTAGGAGGTGGAAACACCATATATTTT
cdr3_aa: CASSSLALGGGNTIYF
clone_size: NA
j_call: TRBJ1-3
d_call: NA
v_call: TRBV5-1

cdr3_nt: TGTGCCAGCAGCAGAAGCGGACTCTCCTACAATGAGCAGTTCTTC
cdr3_aa: CASSRSGLSYNEQFF
clone_size: many
j_call: TRBJ2-1
d_call: NA
v_call: TRBV7-2

cdr3_nt: TGTGCCAGCAGCTTAGCAGGCGCGGGCGCCCAGCATTTT
cdr3_aa: CASSLAGAGAQHF
clone_size: NA
j_call: TRBJ1-5
d_call: NA
v_call: TRBV7-2

cdr3_nt: TGTGCCAGCAGAGGACAGTTCTATGGCTACACCTTC
cdr3_aa: CASRGQFYGYTF
clone_size: NA
j_call: TRBJ1-2
d_call: NA
v_call: TRBV28

cdr3_nt: TGCAGCGTTGATACCCCGACGAATGAAGCTTTCTTT
cdr3_aa: CSVDTPTNEAFF
clone_size: NA
j_call: TRBJ1-1
d_call: NA
v_call: TRBV29-1

cdr3_nt: TGCGCCAGCAGCCAAGATCCCCAGCCCGCCCCCTACAATGAGCAGTTCTTC
cdr3_aa: CASSQDPQPAPYNEQFF
clone_size: NA
j_call: TRBJ2-1
d_call: NA
v_call: TRBV4-3

cdr3_nt: TGCAGCGTTCTGGGGAACACTGAAGCTTTCTTT
cdr3_aa: CSVLGNTEAFF
clone_size: once
j_call: TRBJ1-1
d_call: NA
v_call: TRBV29-1

cdr3_nt: TGTGCCTGGAGCCAGCGAGGCACCGGGGAGCTGTTTTTT
cdr3_aa: CAWSQRGTGELFF
clone_size: NA
j_call: TRBJ2-2
d_call: NA
v_call: TRBV30

cdr3_nt: TGTGCCAGCACCATGACAGGGGTGAACACTGAAGCTTTCTTT
cdr3_aa: CASTMTGVNTEAFF
clone_size: NA
j_call: TRBJ1-1
d_call: TRBD1
v_call: TRBV2

cdr3_nt: TGTGCCAGTAGTATAGATCGTGCCAGACTAAACATTCAGTACTTC
cdr3_aa: CASSIDRARLNIQYF
clone_size: few
j_call: TRBJ2-4
d_call: NA
v_call: TRBV19

cdr3_nt: TGTGCCAGCAGTTACAGGGTCTACGAGCAGTACTTC
cdr3_aa: CASSYRVYEQYF
clone_size: NA
j_call: TRBJ2-7
d_call: NA
v_call: TRBV28

cdr3_nt: TGCGCCAGCAGATACTTAGACACGAATCCCTACGAGCAGTACTTC
cdr3_aa: CASRYLDTNPYEQYF
clone_size: NA
j_call: TRBJ2-7
d_call: NA
v_call: TRBV5-1

cdr3_nt: TGTGCCAGCAGCGTAGTAGCGCAGGGCGCCACAGATACGCAGTATTTT
cdr3_aa: CASSVVAQGATDTQYF
clone_size: NA
j_call: TRBJ2-3
d_call: NA
v_call: TRBV9

cdr3_nt: TGTGCCAGCGGGCCGGGACTAGAGGTCGGACAGAACACCGGGGAGCTGTTTTTT
cdr3_aa: CASGPGLEVGQNTGELFF
clone_size: few
j_call: TRBJ2-2
d_call: TRBD2
v_call: TRBV27

cdr3_nt: TGTGTCTCGGGGGGGGATAGCAATCAGCCCCAGCATTTT
cdr3_aa: CVSGGDSNQPQHF
clone_size: NA
j_call: TRBJ1-5
d_call: NA
v_call: TRBV28

cdr3_nt: TGTGCCAGCTCCCCATACCGCCACGGGACAGCCTCCTACGAGCAGTACTTC
cdr3_aa: CASSPYRHGTASYEQYF
clone_size: many
j_call: TRBJ2-7
d_call: TRBD1
v_call: TRBV18

cdr3_nt: TGTGCCAGCAGCCTTTTTGGGCCCTATGGCTACACCTTC
cdr3_aa: CASSLFGPYGYTF
clone_size: few
j_call: TRBJ1-2
d_call: NA
v_call: TRBV7-2

cdr3_nt: TGCGCCAGCAGCCATCAGGAATCCTACGAGCAGTACTTC
cdr3_aa: CASSHQESYEQYF
clone_size: NA
j_call: TRBJ2-7
d_call: NA
v_call: TRBV4-1

cdr3_nt: TGTGCCTCCACAGGGCAGAGCACCGGGGAGCTGTTTTTT
cdr3_aa: CASTGQSTGELFF
clone_size: NA
j_call: TRBJ2-2
d_call: NA
v_call: TRBV30

cdr3_nt: TGTGCCAGCAGTACTCCGGGACAGGCGGCACCCCTCCACTTT
cdr3_aa: CASSTPGQAAPLHF
clone_size: many
j_call: TRBJ1-6
d_call: TRBD1
v_call: TRBV28

cdr3_nt: TGTGCCAGCAGGCGCAGACAGCGCCAAGAGACCCAGTACTTC
cdr3_aa: CASRRRQRQETQYF
clone_size: NA
j_call: TRBJ2-5
d_call: NA
v_call: TRBV6-5

cdr3_nt: TGTGCCAGCAGCTTTCCGGGCCTGGCCTATGGCTACACCTTC
cdr3_aa: CASSFPGLAYGYTF
clone_size: few
j_call: TRBJ1-2
d_call: NA
v_call: TRBV5-8

cdr3_nt: TGTGCCAGCGGGGGAGAGTATAATTCACCCCTCCACTTT
cdr3_aa: CASGGEYNSPLHF
clone_size: few
j_call: TRBJ1-6
d_call: NA
v_call: TRBV6-1

cdr3_nt: TGTGCCAGCAGTGGGGGACAGGGGTTTGACGGCTACACCTTC
cdr3_aa: CASSGGQGFDGYTF
clone_size: NA
j_call: TRBJ1-2
d_call: TRBD1
v_call: TRBV6-1

cdr3_nt: TGTGCCAGCAGTGTGCTGACAGTCAACACTGAAGCTTTCTTT
cdr3_aa: CASSVLTVNTEAFF
clone_size: NA
j_call: TRBJ1-1
d_call: NA
v_call: TRBV6-1

cdr3_nt: TGCGCCAGCAGCTTGGAGCCCTACTCCTACGAGCAGTACTTC
cdr3_aa: CASSLEPYSYEQYF
clone_size: few
j_call: TRBJ2-7
d_call: NA
v_call: TRBV5-1

cdr3_nt: TGTGCCAGCAGTCGCCCCATGACAGGGGTGTTGTTTTTT
cdr3_aa: CASSRPMTGVLFF
clone_size: many
j_call: TRBJ1-4
d_call: TRBD1
v_call: TRBV6-2/TRBV6-3

cdr3_nt: TGTGCCAGCACCTTAAGCTTAGTTCGGTCTCGAGGGATCGGCACAGATACGCAGTATTTT
cdr3_aa: CASTLSLVRSRGIGTDTQYF
clone_size: many
j_call: TRBJ2-3
d_call: NA
v_call: TRBV7-8

cdr3_nt: TGTGCCAGCAGCTTTACTAGCGGGGGTTATCAAGAGACCCAGTACTTC
cdr3_aa: CASSFTSGGYQETQYF
clone_size: few
j_call: TRBJ2-5
d_call: TRBD2
v_call: TRBV5-4

cdr3_nt: TGTGCCATCAGTGAGTCGGCAGGGGACTACAATGAGCAGTTCTTC
cdr3_aa: CAISESAGDYNEQFF
clone_size: many
j_call: TRBJ2-1
d_call: NA
v_call: TRBV10-3

cdr3_nt: TGTGCCAGCAGTAAACAGGGTACCAACTATGGCTACACCTTC
cdr3_aa: CASSKQGTNYGYTF
clone_size: NA
j_call: TRBJ1-2
d_call: NA
v_call: TRBV7-9

cdr3_nt: TGCAGCGCCGTAGCGGGGTCGAGAGAGACCCAGTACTTC
cdr3_aa: CSAVAGSRETQYF
clone_size: NA
j_call: TRBJ2-5
d_call: TRBD2
v_call: TRBV29-1

cdr3_nt: TGTGCCAGCAGCTCCAGCAGGGGCATCGGGGAGCTGTTTTTT
cdr3_aa: CASSSSRGIGELFF
clone_size: NA
j_call: TRBJ2-2
d_call: NA
v_call: TRBV5-4

cdr3_nt: TGTGCCAGCAGCGCAACAACAACTCGCACTGAAGCTTTCTTT
cdr3_aa: CASSATTTRTEAFF
clone_size: NA
j_call: TRBJ1-1
d_call: NA
v_call: TRBV7-3

cdr3_nt: TGCAGTGCTCCCCAAGCCGGGACAGGGAACGAAAAACTGTTTTTT
cdr3_aa: CSAPQAGTGNEKLFF
clone_size: few
j_call: TRBJ1-4
d_call: TRBD1
v_call: TRBV20-1

cdr3_nt: TGCAGCGTTGAGGGCAGAGCCTACGAGCAGTACTTC
cdr3_aa: CSVEGRAYEQYF
clone_size: NA
j_call: TRBJ2-7
d_call: NA
v_call: TRBV29-1